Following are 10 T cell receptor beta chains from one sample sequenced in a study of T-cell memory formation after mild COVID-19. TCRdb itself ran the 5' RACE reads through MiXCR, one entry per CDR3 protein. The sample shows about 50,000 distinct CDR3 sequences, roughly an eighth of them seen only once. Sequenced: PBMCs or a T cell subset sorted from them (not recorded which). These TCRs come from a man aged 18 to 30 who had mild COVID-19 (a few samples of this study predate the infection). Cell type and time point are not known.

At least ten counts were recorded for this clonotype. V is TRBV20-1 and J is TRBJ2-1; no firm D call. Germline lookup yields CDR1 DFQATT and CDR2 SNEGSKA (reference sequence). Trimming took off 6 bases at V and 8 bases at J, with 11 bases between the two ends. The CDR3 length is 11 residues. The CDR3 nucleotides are TGCAGTGCAAAATCGGCGGATGAGCAGTTCTTC. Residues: CSAKSADEQFF.

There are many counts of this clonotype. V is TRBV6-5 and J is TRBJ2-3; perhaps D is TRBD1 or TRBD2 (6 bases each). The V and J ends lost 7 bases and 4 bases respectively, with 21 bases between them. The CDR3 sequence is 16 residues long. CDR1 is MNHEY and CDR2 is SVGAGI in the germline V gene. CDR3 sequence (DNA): TGTGCCAGCACCCCAACGTTCCGGGGGCGCGCAGATACGCAGTATTTT. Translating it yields CASTPTFRGRADTQYF.

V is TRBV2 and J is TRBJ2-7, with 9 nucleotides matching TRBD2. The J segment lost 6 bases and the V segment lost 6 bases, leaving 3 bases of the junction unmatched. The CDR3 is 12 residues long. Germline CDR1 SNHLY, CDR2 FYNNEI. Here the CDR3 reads CASRRGGTEQYF. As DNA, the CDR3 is TGTGCCAGCAGGCGGGGGGGCACCGAGCAGTACTTC.

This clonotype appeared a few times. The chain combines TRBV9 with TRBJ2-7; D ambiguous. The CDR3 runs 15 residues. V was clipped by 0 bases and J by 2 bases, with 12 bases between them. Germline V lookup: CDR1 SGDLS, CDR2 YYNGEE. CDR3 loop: CASSVAVGTPYEQYF. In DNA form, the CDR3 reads TGTGCCAGCAGCGTAGCTGTGGGCACTCCCTACGAGCAGTACTTC.

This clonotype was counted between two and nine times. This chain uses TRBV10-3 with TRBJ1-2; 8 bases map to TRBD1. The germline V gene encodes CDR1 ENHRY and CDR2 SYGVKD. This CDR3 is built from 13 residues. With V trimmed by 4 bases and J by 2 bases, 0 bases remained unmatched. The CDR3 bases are TGTGCCATCAGTGGGACAGGGAACTATGGCTACACCTTC. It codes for CAISGTGNYGYTF.

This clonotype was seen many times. This CDR3 is CASSFSSVDGYTF. The CDR3 region has the DNA TGTGCCAGCAGCTTTTCTTCCGTGGATGGCTACACCTTC. V and J are TRBV7-2 and TRBJ1-2; D unresolved. The CDR3 is 13 amino acids. V was pared by 3 bases and J by 6 bases, with 11 bases between. Germline assignment: CDR1 SGHTA and CDR2 FQGNSA.

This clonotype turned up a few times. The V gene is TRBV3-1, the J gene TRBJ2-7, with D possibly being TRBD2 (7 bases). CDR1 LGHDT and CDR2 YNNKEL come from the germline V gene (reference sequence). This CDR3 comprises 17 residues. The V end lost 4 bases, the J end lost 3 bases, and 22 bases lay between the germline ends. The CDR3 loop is CASSPEIGKGGYYEQYF. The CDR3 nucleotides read TGTGCCAGCAGCCCCGAGATCGGAAAGGGGGGGTACTACGAGCAGTACTTC.

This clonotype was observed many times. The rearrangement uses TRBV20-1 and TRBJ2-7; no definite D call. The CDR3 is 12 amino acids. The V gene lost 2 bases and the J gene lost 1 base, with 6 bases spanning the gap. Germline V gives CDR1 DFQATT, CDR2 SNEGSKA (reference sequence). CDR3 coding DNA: TGCAGTGCTAGATACCGATCCTACGAGCAGTACGTC. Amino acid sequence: CSARYRSYEQYV.

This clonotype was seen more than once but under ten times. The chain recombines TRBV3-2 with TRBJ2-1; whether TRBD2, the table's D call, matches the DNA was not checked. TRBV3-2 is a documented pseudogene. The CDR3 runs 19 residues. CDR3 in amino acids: CASSQVEHSGVASYNEQFF. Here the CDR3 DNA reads TGTGCCAGCAGCCAAGTGGAGCATAGCGGGGTCGCCTCCTACAATGAGCAGTTCTTC.

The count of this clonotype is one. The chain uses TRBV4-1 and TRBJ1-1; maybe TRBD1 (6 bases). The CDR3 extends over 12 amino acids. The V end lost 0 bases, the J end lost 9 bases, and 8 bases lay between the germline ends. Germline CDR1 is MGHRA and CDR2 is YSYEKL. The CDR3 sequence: CASSQDGDKAFF. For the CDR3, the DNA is TGCGCCAGCAGCCAAGATGGGGACAAAGCTTTCTTT.